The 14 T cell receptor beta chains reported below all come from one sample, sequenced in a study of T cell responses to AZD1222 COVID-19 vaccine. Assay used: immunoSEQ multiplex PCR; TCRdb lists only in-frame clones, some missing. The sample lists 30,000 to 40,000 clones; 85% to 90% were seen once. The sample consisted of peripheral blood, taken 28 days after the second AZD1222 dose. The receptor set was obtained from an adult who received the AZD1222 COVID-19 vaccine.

The CDR3 here is CASSFQKDSGVAGELFF. The CDR3 nucleotides read TGTGCCAGCAGCTTTCAAAAGGATAGCGGGGTCGCCGGGGAGCTGTTTTTT. The chain is built from TRBV7-9 and TRBJ2-2, with TRBD2 identical over 8 bases. CDR1 is SEHNR, CDR2 FQNEAQ, per germline (reference sequence). The CDR3 is 17 amino acids. Trimming removed 3 bases from V and 6 bases from J; junction bases left unmatched: 12.

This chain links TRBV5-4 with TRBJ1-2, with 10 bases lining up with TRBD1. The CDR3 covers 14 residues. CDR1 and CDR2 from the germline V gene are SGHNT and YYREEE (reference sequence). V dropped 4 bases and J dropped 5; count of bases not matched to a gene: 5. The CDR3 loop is CASSPGQGHYGYTF. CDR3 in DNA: TGTGCCAGCAGCCCGGGACAGGGGCATTATGGCTACACCTTC.

The CDR3 nucleotides read TGTGCCAGCAGTCCCTGGGCGGGACAGGGCAATCAGCCCCAGCATTTT. Its protein product is CASSPWAGQGNQPQHF. The chain uses TRBV27 and TRBJ1-5; 8 nucleotides line up with TRBD1. CDR1 is MNHEY and CDR2 is SMNVEV in the germline V gene (reference sequence). There are 16 residues in the CDR3. Trimming took 5 bases from V and 2 from J; bases not matched to a gene: 8.

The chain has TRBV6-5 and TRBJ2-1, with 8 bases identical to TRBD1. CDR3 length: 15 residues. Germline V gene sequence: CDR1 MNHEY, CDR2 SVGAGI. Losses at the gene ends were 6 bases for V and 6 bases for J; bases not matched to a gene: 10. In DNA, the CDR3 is TGTGCCAGCAGCTCAACAGGGGGTATTTCCAATGAGCAGTTCTTC. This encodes CASSSTGGISNEQFF.

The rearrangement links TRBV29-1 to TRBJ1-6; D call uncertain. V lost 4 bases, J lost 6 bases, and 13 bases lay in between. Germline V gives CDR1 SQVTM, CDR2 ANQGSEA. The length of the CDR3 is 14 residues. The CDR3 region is CSVVTTHTNSPLHF. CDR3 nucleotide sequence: TGCAGCGTTGTGACGACACATACTAATTCACCCCTCCACTTT.

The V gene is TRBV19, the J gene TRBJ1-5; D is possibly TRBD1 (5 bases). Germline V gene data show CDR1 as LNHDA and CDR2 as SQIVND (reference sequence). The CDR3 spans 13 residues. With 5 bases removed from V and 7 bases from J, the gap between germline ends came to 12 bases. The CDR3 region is CASSPGAGQPQHF. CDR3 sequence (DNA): TGTGCCAGTAGTCCCGGGGCTGGGCAGCCCCAGCATTTT.

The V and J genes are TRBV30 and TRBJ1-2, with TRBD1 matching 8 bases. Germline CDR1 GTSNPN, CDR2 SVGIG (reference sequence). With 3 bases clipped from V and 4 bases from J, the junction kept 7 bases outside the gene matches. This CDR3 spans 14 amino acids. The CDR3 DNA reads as TGTGCCTGGAGATGGGACAGGAGAACCTATGGCTACACCTTC. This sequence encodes CAWRWDRRTYGYTF.

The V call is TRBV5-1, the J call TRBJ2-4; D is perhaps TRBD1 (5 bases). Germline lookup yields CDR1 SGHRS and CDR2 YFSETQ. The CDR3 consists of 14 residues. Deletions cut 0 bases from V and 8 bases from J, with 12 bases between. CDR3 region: CASSLGRVPDIQYF. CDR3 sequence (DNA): TGCGCCAGCAGCTTGGGCAGGGTGCCCGACATTCAGTACTTC.

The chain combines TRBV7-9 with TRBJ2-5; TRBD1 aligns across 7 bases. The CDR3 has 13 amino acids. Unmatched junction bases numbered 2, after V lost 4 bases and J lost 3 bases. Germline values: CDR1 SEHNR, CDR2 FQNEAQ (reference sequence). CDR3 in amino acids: CASSSGQKETQYF. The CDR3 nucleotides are TGTGCCAGCAGCTCGGGACAGAAAGAGACCCAGTACTTC.

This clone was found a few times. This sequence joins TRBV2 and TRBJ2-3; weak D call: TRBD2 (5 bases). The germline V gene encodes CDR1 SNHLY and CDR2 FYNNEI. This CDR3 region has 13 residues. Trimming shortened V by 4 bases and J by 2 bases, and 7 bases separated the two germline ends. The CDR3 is CASSADYTDTQYF. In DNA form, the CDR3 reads TGTGCCAGCAGTGCCGACTACACAGATACGCAGTATTTT.

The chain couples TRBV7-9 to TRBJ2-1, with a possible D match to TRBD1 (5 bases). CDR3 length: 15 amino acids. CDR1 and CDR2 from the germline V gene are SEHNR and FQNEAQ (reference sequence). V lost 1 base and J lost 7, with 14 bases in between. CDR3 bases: TGTGCCAGCAGCTTAGGGCAGGGTCGGGTGAATGAGCAGTTCTTC. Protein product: CASSLGQGRVNEQFF.

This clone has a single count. This CDR3 is CASSTGTFTGELFF. As DNA, the CDR3 is TGTGCCAGCAGCACCGGGACTTTTACCGGGGAGCTGTTTTTT. The V and J genes are TRBV11-3 and TRBJ2-2; tentatively, D is TRBD2 (6 bases). V was trimmed by 5 bases and J by 5 bases, leaving 12 bases between them. CDR3 length: 14 amino acids. The germline V gene has CDR1 SGHNT and CDR2 YENEEA. The whole variable domain, remainder taken from reference TRBV11-3 and TRBJ2-2, is EAGVVQSPRYKIIEKKQPVAFWCNPISGHNTLYWYLQNLGQGPELLIRYENEEAVDDSQLPKDRFSAERLKGVDSTLKIQPAELGDSAVYLCASSTGTFTGELFFGEGSRLTVL.

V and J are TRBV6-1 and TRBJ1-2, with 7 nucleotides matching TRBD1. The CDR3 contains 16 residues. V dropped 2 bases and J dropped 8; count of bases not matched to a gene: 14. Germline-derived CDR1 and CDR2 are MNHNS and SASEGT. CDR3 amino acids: CASSETGTALFEGYTF. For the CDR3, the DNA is TGTGCCAGCAGTGAAACCGGGACAGCTCTATTTGAAGGCTACACCTTC.

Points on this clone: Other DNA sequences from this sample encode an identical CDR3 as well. The CDR3 protein is CASSRAGGYEQYF. The CDR3 DNA reads TGTGCCAGCAGCCGAGCAGGGGGCTACGAGCAGTACTTC. The chain carries TRBV11-3 and TRBJ2-7; TRBD1 agrees at 7 bases. CDR1 is SGHNT and CDR2 is YENEEA in the germline V gene. V trimming: 5 bases; J trimming: 3 bases; junction bases outside the gene matches: 4. The CDR3 spans 13 residues.